Only a few counts were recorded for the clone carrying this T cell receptor (beta chain). Assay used: immunoSEQ multiplex PCR; TCRdb lists only in-frame clones, some missing. The sample lists about 110,000 clones, about 87% occurring once. The entry originates in a study of blood T cell repertoires in COVID-19. Study at large: PBMCs, B-cell-depleted T cells, or T cells were the source of the cDNA or gDNA that made up the material.

This CDR3 is built from 14 residues. In germline, CDR1 is PRHDT, CDR2 FYEKMQ (reference sequence). Trimming removed 2 bases from V and 2 bases from J, with 7 bases in between. This TCR derives from a human donor in a cohort sampled during active COVID-19. The specimen sequenced was peripheral blood. The rearrangement joins TRBV13 to TRBJ1-5; D call uncertain. For the CDR3, the DNA is TGTGCCAGCAGCTTAAGGAGGGGCAATCAGCCCCAGCATTTT. The encoded protein is CASSLRRGNQPQHF. Full variable domain (outside the CDR3, taken from reference TRBV13 and TRBJ1-5): AAGVIQSPRHLIKEKRETATLKCYPIPRHDTVYWYQQGPGQDPQFLISFYEKMQSDKGSIPDRFSAQQFSDYHSELNMSSLELGDSALYFCASSLRRGNQPQHFGDGTRLSIL.